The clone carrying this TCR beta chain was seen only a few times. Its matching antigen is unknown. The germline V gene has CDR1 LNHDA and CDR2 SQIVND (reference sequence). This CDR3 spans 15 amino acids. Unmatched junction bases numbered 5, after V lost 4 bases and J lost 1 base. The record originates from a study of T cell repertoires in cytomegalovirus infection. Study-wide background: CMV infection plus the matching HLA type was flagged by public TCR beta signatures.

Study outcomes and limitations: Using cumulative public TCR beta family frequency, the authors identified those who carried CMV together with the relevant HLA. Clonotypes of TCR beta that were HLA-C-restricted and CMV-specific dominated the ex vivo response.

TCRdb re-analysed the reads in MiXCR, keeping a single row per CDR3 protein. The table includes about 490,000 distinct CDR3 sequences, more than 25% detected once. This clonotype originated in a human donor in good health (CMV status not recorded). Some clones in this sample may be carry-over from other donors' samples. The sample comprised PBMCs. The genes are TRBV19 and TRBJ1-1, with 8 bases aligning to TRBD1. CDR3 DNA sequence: TGTGCCAGTAGTACCTACGGACAGGGGAACACTGAAGCTTTCTTT. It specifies CASSTYGQGNTEAFF.